The present entry profiles one TCR beta chain with its context. This clonotype was seen at least ten times. Its antigen specificity is not known. Nothing much larger sits one base from this clone, and base qualities are not available. These data belong to a study of neurological immune-mediated disorders (dated by TCRdb to the late 2010s). At the level of the whole study: Among the approximately 34 multiple sclerosis patients, relapsing-remitting MS accounted for some 30 and secondary progressive MS accounted for 3. The cohort included some 70 subjects: some 14 with HAM/TSP, some 34 with multiple sclerosis, and around 20 healthy controls. Peripheral blood TCR-beta repertoires from HTLV-I-associated myelopathy (HAM/TSP) patients, multiple sclerosis patients and healthy controls were compared by UMI-based sequencing. Alongside PBMC samples, the set of 80 to 130 TCR-beta libraries contained longitudinal samples, technical triplicates, and paired CD4+ and CD8+ T-cell subsets that had been sorted.

The full study reports these points: In a phylogenetic analysis, the repertoires of 18 out of 34 MS patients fell into a single cluster of related CDR3 sequences, pointing to a possible signature at the repertoire level. Expanded clones from different subjects shared no identical CDR3 amino acid sequences, which suggests that TCR-beta repertoires were private in all groups. No association of the MS cluster with clinical or MRI features was observed, and the need for larger cohorts was stated by the authors. The highest TCR clonal expansion was observed in HAM/TSP patients, whereas the lowest was observed in MS patients, even when compared with healthy controls.

cDNA was synthesized by template-switch 5'RACE using a primer with a 10-nucleotide random unique molecular identifier that tagged each TCR transcript. Over 180 million TCR-beta sequences, covering 15-18 subjects, were produced in each sequencing run. The RNeasy kit was used for extraction of total RNA. The KAPA Real-time Library Amplification kit was used to amplify TCR-beta VDJ regions with primers for the TCR constant region and the 5'RACE anchor. A first PCR added sample indexes and Illumina adaptors, and a second PCR then raised library yield. After Ampure bead purification, the roughly 650 bp TCR product was size-selected on a 2% E-gel SizeSelection system. Before pooling, library quality was assessed on a Bioanalyzer, concentration was determined with Qubit, and library quantification was performed with the Kapa Library Quantification kit. Libraries were sequenced paired-end 2 x 150 bp on an Illumina HiSeq 2500. To increase sequence diversity, roughly 24-32% phiX was spiked into each library pool. On the authors' methods: The quality-filtered reads were processed with the UMI-based MiGEC pipeline, whose error correction step removed more than 80% of the raw TCR sequences. IMGT germline references were used for aligning VDJ genes, and each clonotype was defined as a unique CDR3 amino acid sequence together with its V-J genes. Clonal expansion, Shannon diversity and CDR3 relatedness (CalcPairwiseDistances, ClusterSamples) were evaluated with VDJtools, and phylogenetic trees were built with CLCbio workbench. A clone was classed as expanded if it had 8 or more unique UMIs, a cutoff based on coefficient-of-variation modelling across technical triplicates. The public reads were run again by TCRdb, first through fastp at Q25 and then through MiXCR, and only productive beta chains were kept. CDR3 protein duplicates are merged, each entry listing the most common genes and DNA. TCRdb's processing, not the authors' own work, is the source of the V and J calls. Recorded for this sample are tens of thousands of distinct CDR3 sequences; 3.5% to 5.5% of them occurred a single time. The ten largest clones take up around 6% of the sample.

According to the germline V gene (reference sequence), CDR1 reads DFQATT and CDR2 reads SNEGSKA. The CDR3 sequence holds 19 residues, the cysteine and phenylalanine included. Just the 57-base CDR3 DNA is kept, in frame starting at base 1. Compared with germline, V lacks 3 bases and J lacks 3 bases; bases without a gene match: 17. Unsorted PBMC libraries were generated from 2 million PBMCs stored in RNAlater at -80 °C until RNA extraction. Multiple sclerosis patients were enrolled in a US clinical protocol under which disease progression was evaluated by magnetic resonance imaging. Peripheral blood was subjected to Ficoll-Hypaque density gradient centrifugation to isolate PBMCs, which were then cryopreserved in liquid nitrogen.

The rearrangement combines TRBV20-1 with TRBJ2-2, with 9 central nucleotides matching TRBD2. The sequence derives from a woman aged 55-70 years with multiple sclerosis. Sequencing used PBMCs. CDR3 region: CSARALGSGRTRYTGELFF. The DNA sequence is as follows: TGCAGTGCTAGGGCCCTAGGTAGCGGGAGAACCCGTTACACCGGGGAGCTGTTTTTT.